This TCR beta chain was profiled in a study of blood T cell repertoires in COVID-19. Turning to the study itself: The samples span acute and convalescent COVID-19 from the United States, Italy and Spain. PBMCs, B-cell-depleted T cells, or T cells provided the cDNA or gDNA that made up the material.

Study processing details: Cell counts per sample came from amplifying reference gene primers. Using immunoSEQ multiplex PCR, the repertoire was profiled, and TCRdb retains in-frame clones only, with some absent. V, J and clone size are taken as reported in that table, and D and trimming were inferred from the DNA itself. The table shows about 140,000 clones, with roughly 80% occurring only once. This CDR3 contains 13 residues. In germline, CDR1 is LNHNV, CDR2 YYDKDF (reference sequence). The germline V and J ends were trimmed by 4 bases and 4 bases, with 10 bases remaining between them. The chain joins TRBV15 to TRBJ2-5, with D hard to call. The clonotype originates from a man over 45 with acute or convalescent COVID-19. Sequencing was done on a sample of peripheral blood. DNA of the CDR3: TGTGCCACCAGCATGAATTTCGGAGAGACCCAGTACTTC. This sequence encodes CATSMNFGETQYF.